The clone carrying this T cell receptor (beta chain) was found many times. Its cognate antigen is unknown. These data come from a study of beta chain features in type 1 diabetes. General study findings and limits: Shortening that was moderate but significant affected the TCRB CDR3s of Type 1 diabetes patients in all four CD4+ subsets. The similarity of naive, central memory and Treg TCRB repertoires appeared greater among patients than among healthy donors.

The CDR3 totals 15 residues. The ends were cut back, 2 bases at V and 3 bases at J, with 12 bases in the middle. Germline V lookup: CDR1 SGHDN, CDR2 FVKESK. cDNA synthesis used the whole RNA isolate, giving expressed TCRB sequences. TCRdb's copy holds only in-frame clones and misses some; the assay was immunoSEQ multiplex PCR. Among 150,000 or so clones, roughly 9.3% were seen once, and the ten largest hold almost 0.65%. The receptor comes from a woman in her forties in good health. Sequencing was done on a sample of central memory CD4+ T cells from blood. This chain joins TRBV14 and TRBJ2-3; D is undetermined. The CDR3 sequence is CASSQLPSRTDTQYF. As DNA, the CDR3 is TGTGCCAGCAGCCAACTTCCCTCGAGAACAGATACGCAGTATTTT. Full variable domain (missing parts from reference TRBV14 and TRBJ2-3): EAGVTQFPSHSVIEKGQTVTLRCDPISGHDNLYWYRRVMGKEIKFLLHFVKESKQDESGMPNNRFLAERTGGTYSTLKVQPAELEDSGVYFCASSQLPSRTDTQYFGPGTRLTVL.